This T cell receptor beta chain was identified during a study of blood T cell repertoires in COVID-19. Study-wide context: PBMCs, B-cell-depleted T cells, or T cells provided the cDNA or gDNA that made up the material.

Profiling relied on immunoSEQ multiplex PCR, and the TCRdb table lists in-frame clones only, not all of them. The sample lists 150,000 to 200,000 clones; more than 75% were seen once. The CDR3 is 13 amino acids. The rearrangement links TRBV21-1 to TRBJ2-7; TRBD2, the D gene given by the table, was not confirmed from the DNA. TRBV21-1 is given as a pseudogene. The sequence was obtained from a man aged 18 to 30 with active or convalescent COVID-19. Input material: peripheral blood. The CDR3 loop reads CASSHGTSNEQYF. CDR3 nucleotides: TGTGCCAGCAGCCATGGGACTAGCAACGAGCAGTACTTC.